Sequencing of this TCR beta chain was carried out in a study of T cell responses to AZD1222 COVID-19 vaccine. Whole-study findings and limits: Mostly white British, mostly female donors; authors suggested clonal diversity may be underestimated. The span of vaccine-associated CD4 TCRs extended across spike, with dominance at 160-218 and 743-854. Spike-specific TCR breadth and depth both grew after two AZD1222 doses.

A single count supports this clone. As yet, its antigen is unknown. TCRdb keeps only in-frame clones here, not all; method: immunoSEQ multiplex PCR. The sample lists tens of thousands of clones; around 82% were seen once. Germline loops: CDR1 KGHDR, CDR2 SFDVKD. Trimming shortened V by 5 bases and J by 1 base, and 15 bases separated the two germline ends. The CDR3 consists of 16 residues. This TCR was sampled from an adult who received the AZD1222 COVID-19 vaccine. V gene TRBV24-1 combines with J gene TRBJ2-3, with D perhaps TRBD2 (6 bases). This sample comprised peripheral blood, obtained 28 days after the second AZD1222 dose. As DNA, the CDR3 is TGTGCCACCAGTGCTGACGGGGCTAGCGGCACAGATACGCAGTATTTT. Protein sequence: CATSADGASGTDTQYF.